This T cell receptor beta chain came from a study of control samples from healthy donors and cancer patients. This CDR3 is 15 amino acids long. Germline assignment: CDR1 SGHRS and CDR2 YFSETQ. V was clipped by 0 bases and J by 6 bases; unmatched bases: 5. Clones were read by immunoSEQ multiplex PCR, and TCRdb kept only the in-frame ones, dropping some. Of about 110,000 clones listed, around nine tenths were seen once; the top ten hold 17%. The sequenced sample consisted of blood. The TCR sequence derives from a woman aged 45 to 65 in good health. The rearrangement joins TRBV5-1 to TRBJ1-4; 7 nucleotides line up with TRBD1. The CDR3 sequence: CASSLGGTVHEKLFF. The CDR3 nucleotides are TGCGCCAGCAGCTTGGGGGGGACAGTGCATGAAAAACTGTTTTTT. Based on the CDR3 plus reference TRBV5-1 and TRBJ1-4, the full variable domain is KAGVTQTPRYLIKTRGQQVTLSCSPISGHRSVSWYQQTPGQGLQFLFEYFSETQRNKGNFPGRFSGRQFSNSRSEMNVSTLELGDSALYLCASSLGGTVHEKLFFGSGTQLSVL.